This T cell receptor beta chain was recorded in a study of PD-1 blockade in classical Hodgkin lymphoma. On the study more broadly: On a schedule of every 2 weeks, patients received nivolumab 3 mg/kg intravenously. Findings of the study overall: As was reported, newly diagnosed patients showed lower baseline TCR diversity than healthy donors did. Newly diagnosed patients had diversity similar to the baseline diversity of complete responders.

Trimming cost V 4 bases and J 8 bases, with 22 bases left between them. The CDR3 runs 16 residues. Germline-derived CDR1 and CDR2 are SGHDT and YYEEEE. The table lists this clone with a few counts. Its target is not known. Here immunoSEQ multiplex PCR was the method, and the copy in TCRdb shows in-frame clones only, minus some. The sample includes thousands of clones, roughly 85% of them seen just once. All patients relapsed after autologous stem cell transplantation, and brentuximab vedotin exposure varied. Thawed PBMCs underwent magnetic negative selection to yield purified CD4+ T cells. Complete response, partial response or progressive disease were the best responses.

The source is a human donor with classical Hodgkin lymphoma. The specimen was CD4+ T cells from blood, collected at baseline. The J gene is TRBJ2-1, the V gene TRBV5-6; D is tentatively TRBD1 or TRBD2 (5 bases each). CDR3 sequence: CASSDVSYGAGDEQFF. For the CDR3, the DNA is TGTGCCAGCAGCGACGTGTCGTACGGGGCCGGGGATGAGCAGTTCTTC.